A selection of T cell receptor beta chains follows, all from one sample in a study of T-cell reconstitution after alpha-beta-depleted transplantation in children. Using its own MiXCR run on the PCR reads, TCRdb lists one record per CDR3 protein. Of 300,000 to 400,000 distinct CDR3 sequences listed, 10% to 15% were seen once; the top ten hold around 4.1%. The specimen comprised PBMCs, sampled from the stem cell graft. The receptors come from a human donor who donated a stem cell graft to a child with Fanconi anemia. CDR3s include the opening cysteine and the closing phenylalanine or tryptophan. Each record gives: V gene, J gene, CDR3 length, clone size, CDR3 protein. Expanded clones are given a class, and other clones once, few, many or no size at all.

TRBV12-3/TRBV12-4	TRBJ2-1	15	NA	CASTPIAGGKDEQFF
TRBV4-1	TRBJ2-1	12	many	CAISGADNEQFF
TRBV5-6	TRBJ2-1	15	many	CASSPVLSPLNEQFF
TRBV7-2	TRBJ2-2	14	NA	CASTHILNTGELFF
TRBV20-1	TRBJ1-1	15	few	CSAKKTGAVNTEAFF
TRBV2	TRBJ1-2	14	once	CASSEPGVFYGYTF
TRBV4-3	TRBJ2-1	15	few	CASSQERGLYNEQFF
TRBV5-1	TRBJ2-2	17	NA	CASSLSAGHLFAGELFF
TRBV7-9	TRBJ1-1	14	NA	CASSSLVTNTEAFF
TRBV12-3/TRBV12-4	TRBJ1-1	15	few	CASSRWTGDGTEAFF
TRBV3-1	TRBJ2-1	13	few	CASSQGGANEQFF
TRBV5-1	TRBJ1-2	13	many	CASSFTENYGYTF
TRBV20-1	TRBJ1-2	13	NA	CSASTTGDDGYTF
TRBV28	TRBJ1-1	14	many	CASSRRELNTEAFF
TRBV5-4	TRBJ2-7	14	few	CASSFSGSPYEQYF
TRBV3-1	TRBJ2-7	14	NA	CASSQYPRAGEQYF
TRBV10-3	TRBJ2-3	12	NA	CAISESTDTQYF
TRBV18	TRBJ1-5	17	NA	CASSRTGQRNSNQPQHF
TRBV7-2	TRBJ2-5	17	many	CASSNIMTSGGRETQYF
TRBV14	TRBJ1-1	15	NA	CASSQAPLGITEAFF
TRBV28	TRBJ2-1	16	many	CASLLNPAGGYNEQFF
TRBV6-1	TRBJ1-1	14	NA	CASSEYQGGTEAFF
TRBV29-1	TRBJ1-5	14	many	CSVVVQGNNQPQHF
TRBV25-1	TRBJ1-4	16	NA	CASRGGPPSTNEKLFF
TRBV7-8	TRBJ2-1	14	few	CASRTGTSRNEQFF
TRBV27	TRBJ2-5	16	NA	CASSLISGGPQETQYF
TRBV29-1	TRBJ1-1	14	few	CSVGLGGLNTEAFF